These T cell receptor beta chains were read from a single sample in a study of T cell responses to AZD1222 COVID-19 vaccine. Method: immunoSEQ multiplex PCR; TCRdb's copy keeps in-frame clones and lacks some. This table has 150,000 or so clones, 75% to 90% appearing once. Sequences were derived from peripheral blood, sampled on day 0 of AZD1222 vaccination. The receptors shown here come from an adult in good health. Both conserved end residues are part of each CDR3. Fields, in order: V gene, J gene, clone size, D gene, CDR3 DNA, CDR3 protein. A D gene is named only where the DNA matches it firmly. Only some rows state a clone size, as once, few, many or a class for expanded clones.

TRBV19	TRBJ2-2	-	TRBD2	TGTGCCAGTAGTTTGGGGACTAGCGGGAGGAACGGCACCGGGGAGCTGTTTTTT	CASSLGTSGRNGTGELFF
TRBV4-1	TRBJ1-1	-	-	TGCGCCAGCAGCCACCTCCTAGGTGTCACTGAAGCTTTCTTT	CASSHLLGVTEAFF
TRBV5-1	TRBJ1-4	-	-	TGCGCCAGCAGTTCGACCTCAGAAGGGGAAAAACTGTTTTTT	CASSSTSEGEKLFF
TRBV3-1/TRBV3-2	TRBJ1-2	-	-	TGTGCCAGCAGCCAAAAGCTCCCAAATCATGGCTACACCTTC	CASSQKLPNHGYTF
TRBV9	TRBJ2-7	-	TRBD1	TGTGCCAGCAGCCCCGGGACAGGGGGGATATGGTGGGGCGAGCAGTACTTC	CASSPGTGGIWWGEQYF
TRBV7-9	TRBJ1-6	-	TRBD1	TGTGCCAGCAGCCCGAGGGACAGGATGGTGTCACCCCTCCACTTT	CASSPRDRMVSPLHF
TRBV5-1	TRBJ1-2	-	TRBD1	TGCGCCAGCAGCGAGACCCAAACAGGGGGCGCGGGGGGCTACACCTTC	CASSETQTGGAGGYTF
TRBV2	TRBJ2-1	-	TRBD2	TGTGCCAGCAGTCCCACTAGCGGGAGTGTAAATGAGCAGTTCTTC	CASSPTSGSVNEQFF
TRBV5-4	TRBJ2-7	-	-	TGTGCCAGCAGCTTGGGTTTGAGCGAGCAGTACTTC	CASSLGLSEQYF
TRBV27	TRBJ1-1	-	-	TGTGCCAGCAGTCCGGGGCGTACTGAAGCTTTCTTT	CASSPGRTEAFF
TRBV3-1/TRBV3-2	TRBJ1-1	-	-	TGTGCCAGCAGGGACACGGGGACTGAAGCTTTCTTT	CASRDTGTEAFF
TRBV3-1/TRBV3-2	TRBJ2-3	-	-	TGTGCCAGCAGCCAAGCGATAGCGAACACAGATACGCAGTATTTT	CASSQAIANTDTQYF
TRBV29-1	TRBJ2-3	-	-	TGCAGCGTTGAAGATCTTCAGGATGTCACAGATACGCAGTATTTT	CSVEDLQDVTDTQYF
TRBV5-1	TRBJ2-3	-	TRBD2	TGCGCCAGCAGCTTGGGACTAGCGGGAGCAGATACGCAGTATTTT	CASSLGLAGADTQYF
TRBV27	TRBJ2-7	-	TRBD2	TGTGCCAGCACCCCCCTGGTTGCTAGCGGCCCCTACGAGCAGTACTTC	CASTPLVASGPYEQYF
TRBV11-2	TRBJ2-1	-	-	TGTGCCAGCAGTCTTCCCATCAGCGGTTTCGAGCAGTTCTTC	CASSLPISGFEQFF
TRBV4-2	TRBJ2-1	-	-	TGTGCCAGCAGCCAAGAAGGAGGGCAGAACAATGAGCAGTTCTTC	CASSQEGGQNNEQFF
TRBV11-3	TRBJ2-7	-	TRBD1	TGTGCCAGCAGCTTAGGACAGGGGGCGAAGGAGCAGTACTTC	CASSLGQGAKEQYF
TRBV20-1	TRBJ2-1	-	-	TGCAGTGCCAGACTAGAGGGAGAGCAGTTCTTC	CSARLEGEQFF
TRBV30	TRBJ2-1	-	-	TGTGCCTGGAATTCGGGTTTGAGCTCCTACAATGAGCAGTTCTTC	CAWNSGLSSYNEQFF
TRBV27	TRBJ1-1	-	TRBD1	TGTGCCAGCAGTCCCGGGACAGGGGGAAGGGCAGCAGCTGAAGCTTTCTTT	CASSPGTGGRAAAEAFF
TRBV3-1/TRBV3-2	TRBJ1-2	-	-	TGTGCCAGCAGCCAAGATCAGGGAAGCTATGGCTACACCTTC	CASSQDQGSYGYTF
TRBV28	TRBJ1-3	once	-	TGTGCCAGCAGTCCCCTCTCTCTGCAATCTGGAAACACCATATATTTT	CASSPLSLQSGNTIYF
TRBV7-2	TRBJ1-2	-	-	TGTGCCAGCAGCTTAGTTCATCTGGGGGGAAACTATGGCTACACCTTC	CASSLVHLGGNYGYTF
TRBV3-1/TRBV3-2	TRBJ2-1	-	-	TGTGCCAGCAGCCAATCGTTTTATGGTGAGCAGTTCTTC	CASSQSFYGEQFF
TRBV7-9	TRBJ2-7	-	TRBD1	TGTGCCAGCAGCTTAACGACAGGGGATCCCTACGAGCAGTACTTC	CASSLTTGDPYEQYF
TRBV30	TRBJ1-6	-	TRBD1	TGTGCCTGGAGTCAGGGGGCGATCGGTTCACCCCTCCACTTT	CAWSQGAIGSPLHF
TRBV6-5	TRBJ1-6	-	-	TGTGCCAGCAGTTACGGGAATTCACCCCTCCACTTT	CASSYGNSPLHF
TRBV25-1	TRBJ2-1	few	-	TGTGCCAGCAGTCCCGACTACAATGAGCAGTTCTTC	CASSPDYNEQFF
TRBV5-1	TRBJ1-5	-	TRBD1	TGCGCCAGCAGCTTGGAGGACAGGGTGGGCAATCAGCCCCAGCATTTT	CASSLEDRVGNQPQHF
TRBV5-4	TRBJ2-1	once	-	TGTGCCAGCAGCCCCCCGGGGAGTGGTAACAATGAGCAGTTCTTC	CASSPPGSGNNEQFF
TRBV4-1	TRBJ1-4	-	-	TGCGCCAGCAGCCAAGTCGGCTATTCCGAAAAACTGTTTTTT	CASSQVGYSEKLFF
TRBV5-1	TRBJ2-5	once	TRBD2	TGCGCCAGCAGCCTGTGGGGGGGGCAAGAGACCCAGTACTTC	CASSLWGGQETQYF
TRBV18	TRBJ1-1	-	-	TGTGCCAGCTCACCGGACCGAACGACTGAAGCTTTCTTT	CASSPDRTTEAFF
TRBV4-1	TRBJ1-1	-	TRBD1	TGCGCCAGCAGCCAGGACAGGGCCGCTGAAGCTTTCTTT	CASSQDRAAEAFF
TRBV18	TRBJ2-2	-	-	TGTGCCAGCTCACCACTACTCACCGGGGAGCTGTTTTTT	CASSPLLTGELFF
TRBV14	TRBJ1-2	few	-	TGTGCCAGCAGCCAAGGAGGGGCGCGGTATGGCTACACCTTC	CASSQGGARYGYTF
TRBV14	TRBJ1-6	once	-	TGTGCCAGCAGCCAAGAGCCAACGGGTTCACCCCTCCACTTT	CASSQEPTGSPLHF
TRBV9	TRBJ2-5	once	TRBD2	TGTGCCAGCAGCGTAGCTAGCGGGGGGGCTAGGGAGACCCAGTACTTC	CASSVASGGARETQYF
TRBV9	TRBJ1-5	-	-	TGTGCCAGCAGCGCCGCAGCTAGCAATCAGCCCCAGCATTTT	CASSAAASNQPQHF
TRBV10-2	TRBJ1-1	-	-	TGCGCCAGCGGAGGACCGAACACTGAAGCTTTCTTT	CASGGPNTEAFF
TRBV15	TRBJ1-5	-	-	TGTGCCACCAGCCATGGGGGGGATTTTCAGCCCCAGCATTTT	CATSHGGDFQPQHF
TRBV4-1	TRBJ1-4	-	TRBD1	TGCGCCAGCAGCCAGGGGAGGACAGGCGATTACCGGACAACTAATGAAAAACTGTTTTTT	CASSQGRTGDYRTTNEKLFF
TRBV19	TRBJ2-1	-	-	TGTGCCAGTAGTATTGGGGCAGGGGATGAGCAGTTCTTC	CASSIGAGDEQFF
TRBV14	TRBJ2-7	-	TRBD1	TGTGCCAGCAACCAAAATTTAACTTCCGGGACAGGGAGCTTAAGGGAGCAGTACTTC	CASNQNLTSGTGSLREQYF
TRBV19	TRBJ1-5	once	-	TGTGCCAGTAGTATAGATAGTTACCAGCCCCAGCATTTT	CASSIDSYQPQHF
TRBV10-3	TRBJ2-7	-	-	TGTGCCATCAGTGAGTCGTCCGAAGGCGAGCAGTACTTC	CAISESSEGEQYF
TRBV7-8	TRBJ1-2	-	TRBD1	TGTGCCAGCAGCTTCTCCCCGAGGGACAGGGGGACCTATGGCTACACCTTC	CASSFSPRDRGTYGYTF
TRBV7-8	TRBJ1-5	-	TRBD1	TGTGCCAGCAGCTTAGCGGGGACAGCTAGTAATCAGCCCCAGCATTTT	CASSLAGTASNQPQHF
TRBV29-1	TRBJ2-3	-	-	TGCAGCGCCCACAGGGGGGGTACAGATACGCAGTATTTT	CSAHRGGTDTQYF
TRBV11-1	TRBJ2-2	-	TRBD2	TGTGCCAGCACTCCCCAAGCGGGAGGGTCCACCGGGGAGCTGTTTTTT	CASTPQAGGSTGELFF